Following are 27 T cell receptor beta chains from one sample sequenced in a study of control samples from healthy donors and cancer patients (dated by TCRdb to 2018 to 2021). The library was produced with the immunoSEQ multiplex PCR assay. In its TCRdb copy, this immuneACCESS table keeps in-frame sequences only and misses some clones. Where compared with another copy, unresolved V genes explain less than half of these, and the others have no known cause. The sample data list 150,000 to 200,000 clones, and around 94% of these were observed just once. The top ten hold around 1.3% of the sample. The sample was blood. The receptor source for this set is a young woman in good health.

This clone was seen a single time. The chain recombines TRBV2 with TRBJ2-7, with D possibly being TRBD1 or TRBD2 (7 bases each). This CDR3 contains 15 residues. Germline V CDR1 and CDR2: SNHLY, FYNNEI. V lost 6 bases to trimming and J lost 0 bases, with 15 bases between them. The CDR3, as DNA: TGTGCCAGCAGCCACAGGGGCGGGAGCTCCTACGAGCAGTACTTC. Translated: CASSHRGGSSYEQYF.

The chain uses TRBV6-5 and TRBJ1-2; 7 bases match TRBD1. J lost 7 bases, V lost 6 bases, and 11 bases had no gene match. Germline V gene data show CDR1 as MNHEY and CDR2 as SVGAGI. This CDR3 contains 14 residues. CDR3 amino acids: CASSLGEGASGYTF. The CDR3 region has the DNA TGTGCCAGCAGCCTCGGGGAGGGGGCAAGTGGCTACACCTTC.

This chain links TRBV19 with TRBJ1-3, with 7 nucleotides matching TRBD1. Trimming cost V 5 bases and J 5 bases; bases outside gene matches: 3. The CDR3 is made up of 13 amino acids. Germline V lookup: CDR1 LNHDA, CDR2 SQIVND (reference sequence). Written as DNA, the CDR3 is TGTGCCAGTAGTCAACAGGGGAGAAACACCATATATTTT. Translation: CASSQQGRNTIYF.

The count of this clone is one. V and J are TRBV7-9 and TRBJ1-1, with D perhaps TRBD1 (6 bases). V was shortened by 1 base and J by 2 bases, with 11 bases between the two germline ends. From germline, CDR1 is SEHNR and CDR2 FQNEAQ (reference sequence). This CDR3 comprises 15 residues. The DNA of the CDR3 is TGTGCCAGCAGCTTAGGTACAGGGAGAAACACTGAAGCTTTCTTT. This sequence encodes CASSLGTGRNTEAFF. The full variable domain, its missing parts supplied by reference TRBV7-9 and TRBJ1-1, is DTGVSQNPRHKITKRGQNVTFRCDPISEHNRLYWYRQTLGQGPEFLTYFQNEAQLEKSRLLSDRFSAERPKGSFSTLEIQRTEQGDSAMYLCASSLGTGRNTEAFFGQGTRLTVV.

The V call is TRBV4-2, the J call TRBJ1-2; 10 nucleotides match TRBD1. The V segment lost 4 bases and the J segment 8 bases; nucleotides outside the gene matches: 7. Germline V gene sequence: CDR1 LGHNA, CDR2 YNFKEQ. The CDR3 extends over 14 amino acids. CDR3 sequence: CASSPVTGGTGYTF. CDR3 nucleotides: TGTGCCAGCAGCCCCGTGACAGGGGGCACCGGCTACACCTTC.

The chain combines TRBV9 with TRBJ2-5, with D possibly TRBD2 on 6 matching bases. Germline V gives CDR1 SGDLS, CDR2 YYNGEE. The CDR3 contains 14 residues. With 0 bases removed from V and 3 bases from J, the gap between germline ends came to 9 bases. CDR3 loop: CASSVAGGEETQYF. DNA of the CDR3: TGTGCCAGCAGCGTAGCTGGAGGGGAAGAGACCCAGTACTTC. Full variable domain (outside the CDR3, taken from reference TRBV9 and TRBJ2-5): DSGVTQTPKHLITATGQRVTLRCSPRSGDLSVYWYQQSLDQGLQFLIQYYNGEERAKGNILERFSAQQFPDLHSELNLSSLELGDSALYFCASSVAGGEETQYFGPGTRLLVL.

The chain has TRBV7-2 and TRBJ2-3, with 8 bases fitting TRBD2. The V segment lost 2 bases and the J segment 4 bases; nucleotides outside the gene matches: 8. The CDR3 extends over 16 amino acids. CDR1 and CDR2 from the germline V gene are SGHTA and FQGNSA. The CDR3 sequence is CASSLRSGGAPDTQYF. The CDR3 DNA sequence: TGTGCCAGCAGCTTACGGTCGGGAGGGGCCCCAGATACGCAGTATTTT. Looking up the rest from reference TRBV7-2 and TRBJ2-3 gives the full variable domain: GAGVSQSPSNKVTEKGKDVELRCDPISGHTALYWYRQSLGQGLEFLIYFQGNSAPDKSGLPSDRFSAERTGGSVSTLTIQRTQQEDSAVYLCASSLRSGGAPDTQYFGPGTRLTVL.

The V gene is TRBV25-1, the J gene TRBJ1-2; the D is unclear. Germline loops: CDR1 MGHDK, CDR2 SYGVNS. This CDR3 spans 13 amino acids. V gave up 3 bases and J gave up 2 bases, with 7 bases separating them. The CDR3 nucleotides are TGTGCCAGCAGTGAGGCCGAGAACTATGGCTACACCTTC. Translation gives CASSEAENYGYTF.

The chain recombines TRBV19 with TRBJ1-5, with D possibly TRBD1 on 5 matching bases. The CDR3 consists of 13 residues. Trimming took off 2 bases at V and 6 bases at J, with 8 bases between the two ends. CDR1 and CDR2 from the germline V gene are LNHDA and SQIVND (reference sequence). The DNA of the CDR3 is TGTGCCAGTAGTATATGGGGGATTCAGCCCCAGCATTTT. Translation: CASSIWGIQPQHF.

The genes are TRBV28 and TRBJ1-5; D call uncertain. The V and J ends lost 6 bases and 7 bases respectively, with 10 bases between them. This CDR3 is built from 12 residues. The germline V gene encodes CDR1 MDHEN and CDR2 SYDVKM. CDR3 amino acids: CASRNAEQPQHF. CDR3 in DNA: TGTGCCAGCAGAAATGCGGAGCAGCCCCAGCATTTT.

The CDR3 protein is CASSFGRGSSDETYEQYF. DNA for the CDR3: TGTGCCAGCAGCTTCGGACGAGGGAGTTCGGACGAGACCTACGAGCAGTACTTC. This sequence joins TRBV7-9 and TRBJ2-7, with D perhaps TRBD2 (5 bases). This CDR3 contains 18 residues. Trimming left V 3 bases short and J 2 bases short, with 23 bases between. Per germline, CDR1 SEHNR and CDR2 FQNEAQ (reference sequence).

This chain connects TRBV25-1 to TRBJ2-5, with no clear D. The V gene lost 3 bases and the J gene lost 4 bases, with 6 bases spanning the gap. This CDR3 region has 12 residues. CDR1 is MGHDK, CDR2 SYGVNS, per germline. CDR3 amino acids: CASSEAGETQYF. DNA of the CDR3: TGTGCCAGCAGTGAGGCAGGAGAGACCCAGTACTTC.

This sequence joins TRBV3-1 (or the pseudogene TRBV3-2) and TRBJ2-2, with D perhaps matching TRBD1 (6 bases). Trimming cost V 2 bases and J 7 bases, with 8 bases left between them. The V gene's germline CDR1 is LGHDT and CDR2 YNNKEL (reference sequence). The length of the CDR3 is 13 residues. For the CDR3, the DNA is TGTGCCAGCAGCCAAACAGGGTACGGGGAGCTGTTTTTT. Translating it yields CASSQTGYGELFF.

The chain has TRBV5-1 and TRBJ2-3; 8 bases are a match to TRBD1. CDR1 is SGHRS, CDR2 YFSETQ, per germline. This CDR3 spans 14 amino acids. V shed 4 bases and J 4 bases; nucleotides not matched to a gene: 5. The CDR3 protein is CASSGQGPPDTQYF. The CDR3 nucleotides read TGCGCCAGCAGCGGACAGGGTCCCCCAGATACGCAGTATTTT.

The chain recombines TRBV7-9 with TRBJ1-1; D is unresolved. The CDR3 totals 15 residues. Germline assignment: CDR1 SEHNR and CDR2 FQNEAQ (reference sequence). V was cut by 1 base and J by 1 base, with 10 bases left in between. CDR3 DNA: TGTGCCAGCAGCTTAGTAGGGTATACGAACACTGAAGCTTTCTTT. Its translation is CASSLVGYTNTEAFF.

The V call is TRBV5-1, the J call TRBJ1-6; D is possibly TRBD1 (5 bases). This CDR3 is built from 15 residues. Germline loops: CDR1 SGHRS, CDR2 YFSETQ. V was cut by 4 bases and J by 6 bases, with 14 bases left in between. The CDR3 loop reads CASSGPGTGNSPLHF. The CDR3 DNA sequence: TGCGCCAGCAGCGGACCCGGGACGGGTAATTCACCCCTCCACTTT.

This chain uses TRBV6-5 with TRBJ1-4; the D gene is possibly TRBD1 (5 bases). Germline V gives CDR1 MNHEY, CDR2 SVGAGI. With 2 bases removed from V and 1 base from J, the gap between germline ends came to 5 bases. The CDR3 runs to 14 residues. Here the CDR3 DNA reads TGTGCCAGCAGTTACAGGGGAACTAATGAAAAACTGTTTTTT. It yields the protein CASSYRGTNEKLFF.

DNA for the CDR3: TGTGCCAGCAGTCACGACAGCAATCAGCCCCAGCATTTT. Translated, it gives CASSHDSNQPQHF. The chain has TRBV6-9 and TRBJ1-5; no clear D. V was clipped by 5 bases and J by 1 base, with 6 bases between them. Germline V gene lookup returns CDR1 MNHGY and CDR2 SVAAGI. The CDR3 totals 13 residues.

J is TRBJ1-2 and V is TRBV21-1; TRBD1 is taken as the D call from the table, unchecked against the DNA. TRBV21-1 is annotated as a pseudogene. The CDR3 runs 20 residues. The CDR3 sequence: CASSNGLPWDREFSRYGYTF. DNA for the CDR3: TGTGCCAGCAGCAATGGTCTCCCCTGGGACAGGGAGTTTTCGAGGTATGGCTACACCTTC.

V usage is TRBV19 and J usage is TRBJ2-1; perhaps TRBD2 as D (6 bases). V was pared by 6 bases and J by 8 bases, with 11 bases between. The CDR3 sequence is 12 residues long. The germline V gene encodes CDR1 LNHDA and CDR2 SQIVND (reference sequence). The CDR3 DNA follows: TGTGCCAGTAGGCGGGAAGGAGATGAGCAGTTCTTC. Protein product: CASRREGDEQFF.

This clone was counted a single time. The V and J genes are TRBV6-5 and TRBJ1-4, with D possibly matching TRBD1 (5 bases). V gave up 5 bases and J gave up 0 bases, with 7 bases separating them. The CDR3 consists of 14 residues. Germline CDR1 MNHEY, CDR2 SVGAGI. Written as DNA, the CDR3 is TGTGCCAGCAGTCGACAGTCAACTAATGAAAAACTGTTTTTT. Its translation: CASSRQSTNEKLFF.

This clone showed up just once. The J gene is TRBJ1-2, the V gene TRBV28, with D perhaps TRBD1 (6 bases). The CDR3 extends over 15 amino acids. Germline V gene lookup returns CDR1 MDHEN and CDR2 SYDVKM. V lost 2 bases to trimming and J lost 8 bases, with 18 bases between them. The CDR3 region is CASSLTPGQSSGYTF. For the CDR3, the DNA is TGTGCCAGCAGTTTAACGCCTGGACAGTCTTCCGGCTACACCTTC.

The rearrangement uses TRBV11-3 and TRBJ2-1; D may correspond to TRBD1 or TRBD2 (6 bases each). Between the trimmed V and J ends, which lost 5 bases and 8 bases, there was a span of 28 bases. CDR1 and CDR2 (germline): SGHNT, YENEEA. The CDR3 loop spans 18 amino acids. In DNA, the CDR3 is TGTGCCAGCAGCGCAGGAAAGCCGGAGGACCTGAGGGGGGATGAGCAGTTCTTC. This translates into CASSAGKPEDLRGDEQFF.

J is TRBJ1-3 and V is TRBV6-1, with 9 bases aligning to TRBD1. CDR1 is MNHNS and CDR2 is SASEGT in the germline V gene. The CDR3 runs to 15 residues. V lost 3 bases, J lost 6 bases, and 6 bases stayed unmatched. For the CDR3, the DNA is TGTGCCAGCAGTGACGGGACAGGGAGTATAAACACCATATATTTT. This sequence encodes CASSDGTGSINTIYF.

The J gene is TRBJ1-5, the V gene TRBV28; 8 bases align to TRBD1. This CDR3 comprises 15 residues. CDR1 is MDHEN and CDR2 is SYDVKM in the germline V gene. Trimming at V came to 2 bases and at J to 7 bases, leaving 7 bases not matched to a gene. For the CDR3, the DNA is TGTGCCAGCAGTTTACTAGACAGGGGTGAGCAGCCCCAGCATTTT. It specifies CASSLLDRGEQPQHF.

The CDR3 protein is CASSTGLFDTQYF. The CDR3 DNA is TGTGCCAGTAGTACAGGGTTGTTCGATACGCAGTATTTT. The chain has TRBV19 and TRBJ2-3, with D perhaps TRBD1 (5 bases). V dropped 4 bases and J dropped 6 bases, with 11 bases sitting between them. Per the germline V gene, CDR1 is LNHDA and CDR2 is SQIVND (reference sequence). The CDR3 is made up of 13 amino acids.

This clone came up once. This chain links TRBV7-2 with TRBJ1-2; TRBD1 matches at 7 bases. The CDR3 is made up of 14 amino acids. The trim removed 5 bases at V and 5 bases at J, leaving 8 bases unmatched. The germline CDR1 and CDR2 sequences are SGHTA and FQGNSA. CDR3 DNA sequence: TGTGCCAGCAGCCCCGACTCAGGGGGATATGGCTACACCTTC. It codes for CASSPDSGGYGYTF.